The sequence of this T cell receptor beta chain was determined in a study of CD8+CD57+ T cells in acquired aplastic anemia. Study in general: Mean DNA quantity obtained from sorted CD4+ and CD8+ cells was 3 to 4 ug. Study outcomes and limitations: For CD8+ Simpson's diversity, patients and controls showed no significant difference. Patients and controls shared 25 to 30 CD8+ CDR3 sequences, which appeared highly expressed in patients and within their immunodominant clones.

Genomic DNA served as template for TCR beta VDJ and CDR3 profiling. TCRdb analysed the reads with MiXCR anew, one entry per CDR3 protein. This table holds hundreds of thousands of distinct CDR3 sequences, 65% to 75% found once. On this clonotype: Its antigen is unknown.

V lost 0 bases and J 9 bases, leaving 12 bases between the germline ends. Germline-derived CDR1 and CDR2 are ENHRY and SYGVKD. The CDR3 consists of 14 residues. The chain combines TRBV10-3 with TRBJ2-1; D is unresolved. The sequencing sample was made of sorted CD4+, CD8+, or CD8+CD57+ T cells (not recorded which) from PBMCs. The TCR was taken from a human donor in good health, serving as a control. The CDR3 region is CAISESGRLGEQFF. CDR3 sequence (DNA): TGTGCCATCAGTGAGTCTGGCCGGTTGGGTGAGCAGTTCTTC.